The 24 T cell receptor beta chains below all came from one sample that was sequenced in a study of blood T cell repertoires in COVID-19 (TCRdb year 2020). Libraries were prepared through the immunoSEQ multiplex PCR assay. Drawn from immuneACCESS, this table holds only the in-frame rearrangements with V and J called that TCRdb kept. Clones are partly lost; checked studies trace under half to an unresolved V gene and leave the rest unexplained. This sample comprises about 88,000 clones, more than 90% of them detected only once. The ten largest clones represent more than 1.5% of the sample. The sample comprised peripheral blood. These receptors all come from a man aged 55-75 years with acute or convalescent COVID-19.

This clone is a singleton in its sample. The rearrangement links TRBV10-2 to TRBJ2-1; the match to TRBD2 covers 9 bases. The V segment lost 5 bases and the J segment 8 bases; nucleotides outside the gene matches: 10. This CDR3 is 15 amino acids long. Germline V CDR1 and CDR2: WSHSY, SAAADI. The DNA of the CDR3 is TGCGCCAGCAGTTGGCGGGAGGGCCGGAGTGATGAGCAGTTCTTC. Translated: CASSWREGRSDEQFF.

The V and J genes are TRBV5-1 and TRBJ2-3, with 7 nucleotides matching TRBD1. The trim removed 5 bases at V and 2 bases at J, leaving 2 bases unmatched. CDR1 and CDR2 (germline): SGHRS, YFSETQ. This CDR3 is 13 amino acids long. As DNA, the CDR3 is TGCGCCAGCAGAGACAGGGACACAGATACGCAGTATTTT. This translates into CASRDRDTDTQYF.

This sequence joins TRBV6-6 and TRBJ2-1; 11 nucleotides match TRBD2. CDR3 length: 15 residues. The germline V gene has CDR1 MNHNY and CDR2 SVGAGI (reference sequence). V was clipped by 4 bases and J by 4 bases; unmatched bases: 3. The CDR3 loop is CASSLTSGTYNEQFF. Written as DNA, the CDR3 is TGTGCCAGCAGTTTGACTAGCGGGACGTACAATGAGCAGTTCTTC.

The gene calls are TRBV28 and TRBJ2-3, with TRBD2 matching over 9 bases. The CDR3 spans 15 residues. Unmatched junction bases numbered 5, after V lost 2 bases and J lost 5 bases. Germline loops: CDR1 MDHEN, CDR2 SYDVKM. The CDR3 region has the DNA TGTGCCAGCAGTTTAGGCGGGAGGGCCGAAGATACGCAGTATTTT. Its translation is CASSLGGRAEDTQYF.

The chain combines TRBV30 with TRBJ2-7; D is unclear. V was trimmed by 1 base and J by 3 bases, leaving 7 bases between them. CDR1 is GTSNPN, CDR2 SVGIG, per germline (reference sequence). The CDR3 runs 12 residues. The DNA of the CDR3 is TGTGCCTGGAGTGCCTCGGGCTACGAGCAGTACTTC. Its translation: CAWSASGYEQYF.

For the CDR3, the DNA is TGTGCCAGCAGCGAATCCAAAATTCCAGACAGGAGAGGAGAGACCCAGTACTTC. Protein: CASSESKIPDRRGETQYF. This rearrangement joins TRBV9 to TRBJ2-5; the D gene is possibly TRBD1 (6 bases). The V gene's germline CDR1 is SGDLS and CDR2 YYNGEE. The CDR3 totals 18 residues. V was trimmed by 3 bases and J by 4 bases, leaving 25 bases between them.

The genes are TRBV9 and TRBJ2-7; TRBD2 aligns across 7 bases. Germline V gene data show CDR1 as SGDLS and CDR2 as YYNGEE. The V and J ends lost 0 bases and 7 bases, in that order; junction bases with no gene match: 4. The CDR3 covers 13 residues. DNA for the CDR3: TGTGCCAGCAGCGTAGACGTCGGGAGGGAGCAGTACTTC. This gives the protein CASSVDVGREQYF.

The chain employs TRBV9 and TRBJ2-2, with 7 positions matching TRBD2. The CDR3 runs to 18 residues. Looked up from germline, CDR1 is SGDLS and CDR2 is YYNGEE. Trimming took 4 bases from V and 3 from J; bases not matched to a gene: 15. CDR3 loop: CASSPYGGGRADTGELFF. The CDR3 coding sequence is TGTGCCAGCAGCCCTTACGGCGGCGGGAGAGCCGACACCGGGGAGCTGTTTTTT.

The CDR3 DNA is TGCGCCAGCAGCCAAGAGAGGCGGGTCCGGGGCTATGGCTACACCTTC. Amino acids: CASSQERRVRGYGYTF. V usage is TRBV4-3 and J usage is TRBJ1-2; no firm D call. CDR1 and CDR2 (germline): LGHNA, YSLEER. The length of the CDR3 is 16 residues. V lost 0 bases, J lost 4 bases, and 15 bases lay in between.

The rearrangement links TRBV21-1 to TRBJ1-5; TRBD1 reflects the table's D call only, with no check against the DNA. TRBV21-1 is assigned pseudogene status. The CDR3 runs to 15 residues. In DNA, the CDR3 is TGTGCCAGCAGCAGGGGACAGGGACCCTATCAGCCCCAGCATTTT. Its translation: CASSRGQGPYQPQHF.

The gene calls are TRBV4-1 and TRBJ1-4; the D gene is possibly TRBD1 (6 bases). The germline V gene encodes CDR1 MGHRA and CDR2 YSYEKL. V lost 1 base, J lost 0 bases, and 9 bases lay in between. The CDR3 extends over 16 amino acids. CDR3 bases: TGCGCCAGCAGCCAAGCTAGGACAGCAACTAATGAAAAACTGTTTTTT. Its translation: CASSQARTATNEKLFF.

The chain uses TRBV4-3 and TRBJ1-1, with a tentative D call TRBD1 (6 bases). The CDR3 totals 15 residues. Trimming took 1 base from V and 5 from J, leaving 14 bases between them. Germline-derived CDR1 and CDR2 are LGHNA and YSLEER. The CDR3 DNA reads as TGCGCCAGCAGCCAAGGAGAGGGAGGGGGAACTGAAGCTTTCTTT. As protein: CASSQGEGGGTEAFF.

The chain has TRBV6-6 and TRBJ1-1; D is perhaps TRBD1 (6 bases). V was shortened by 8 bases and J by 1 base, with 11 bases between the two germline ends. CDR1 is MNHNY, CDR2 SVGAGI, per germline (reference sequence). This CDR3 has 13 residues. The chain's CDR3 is CASRGAGNTEAFF. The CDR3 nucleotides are TGTGCCAGCCGGGGGGCTGGGAACACTGAAGCTTTCTTT.

This chain's CDR3 is CASSATGTSNEQFF. DNA for the CDR3: TGTGCCAGCAGCGCTACCGGGACTAGCAATGAGCAGTTCTTC. The chain couples TRBV9 to TRBJ2-1, with TRBD2 matching 8 bases. The CDR3 sequence is 14 residues long. CDR1 is SGDLS, CDR2 YYNGEE, per germline. The V gene end was trimmed by 3 bases and the J gene end by 6 bases; junction bases not matched to a gene: 5.

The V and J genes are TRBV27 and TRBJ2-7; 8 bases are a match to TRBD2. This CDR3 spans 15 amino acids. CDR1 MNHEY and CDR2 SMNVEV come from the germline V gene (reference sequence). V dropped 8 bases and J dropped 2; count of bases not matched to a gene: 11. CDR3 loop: CASLQAGAKTYEQYF. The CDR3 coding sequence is TGTGCCAGCCTGCAAGCGGGAGCTAAGACCTACGAGCAGTACTTC.

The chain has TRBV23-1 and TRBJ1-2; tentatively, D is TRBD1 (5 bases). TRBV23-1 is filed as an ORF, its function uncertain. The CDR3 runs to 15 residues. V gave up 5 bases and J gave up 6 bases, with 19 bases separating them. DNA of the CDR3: TGCGCCAGCAGTGGGGCAGGCACTTTTCTCCATGGCTACACCTTC. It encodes CASSGAGTFLHGYTF.

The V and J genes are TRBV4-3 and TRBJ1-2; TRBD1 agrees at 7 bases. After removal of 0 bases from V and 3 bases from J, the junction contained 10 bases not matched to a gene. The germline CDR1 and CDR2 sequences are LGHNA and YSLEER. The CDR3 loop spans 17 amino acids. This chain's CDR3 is CASSQERTHRGHYGYTF. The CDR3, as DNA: TGCGCCAGCAGCCAAGAGCGCACCCACAGGGGCCACTATGGCTACACCTTC.

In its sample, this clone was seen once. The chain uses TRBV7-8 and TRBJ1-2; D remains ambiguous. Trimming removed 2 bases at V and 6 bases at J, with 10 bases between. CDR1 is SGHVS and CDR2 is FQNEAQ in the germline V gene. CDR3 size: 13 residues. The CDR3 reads CASSLLRGDGYTF. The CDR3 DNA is TGTGCCAGCAGCTTACTCCGGGGAGATGGCTACACCTTC.

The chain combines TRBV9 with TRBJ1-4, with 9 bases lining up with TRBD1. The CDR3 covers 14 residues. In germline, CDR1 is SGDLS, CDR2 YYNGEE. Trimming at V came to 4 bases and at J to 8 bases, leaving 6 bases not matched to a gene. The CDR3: CASSPTGGDEKLFF. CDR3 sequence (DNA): TGTGCCAGCAGCCCGACAGGGGGTGACGAAAAACTGTTTTTT.

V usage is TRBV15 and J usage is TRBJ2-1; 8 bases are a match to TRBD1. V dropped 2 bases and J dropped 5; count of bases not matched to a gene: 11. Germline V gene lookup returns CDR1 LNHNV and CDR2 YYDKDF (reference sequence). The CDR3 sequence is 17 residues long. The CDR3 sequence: CATSRQDRGWENNEQFF. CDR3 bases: TGTGCCACCAGCAGACAAGACAGGGGCTGGGAAAACAATGAGCAGTTCTTC.

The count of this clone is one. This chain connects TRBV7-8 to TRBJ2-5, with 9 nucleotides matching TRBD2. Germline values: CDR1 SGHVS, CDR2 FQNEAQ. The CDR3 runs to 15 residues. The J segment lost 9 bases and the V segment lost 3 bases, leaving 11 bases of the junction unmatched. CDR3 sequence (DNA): TGTGCCAGCAGCTTCCAAGGGGGACTAGCACTAGCCCAGTACTTC. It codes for CASSFQGGLALAQYF.

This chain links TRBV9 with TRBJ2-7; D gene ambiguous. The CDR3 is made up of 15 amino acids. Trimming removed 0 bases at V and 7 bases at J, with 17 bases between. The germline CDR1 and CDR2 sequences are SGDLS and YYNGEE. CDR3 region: CASSVGLGYETEQYF. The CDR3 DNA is TGTGCCAGCAGCGTAGGTTTGGGTTACGAGACTGAGCAGTACTTC.

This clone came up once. CDR3 nucleotides: TGCGCCAGCAGCCTGGCAGGGGGCAGACGAGAGGGTGGCTACGATGGGCAGTACTTC. Translating it yields CASSLAGGRREGGYDGQYF. The genes are TRBV5-1 and TRBJ2-7; 8 bases fit TRBD1. The CDR3 has 19 residues. With V trimmed by 4 bases and J by 9 bases, 27 bases remained unmatched. CDR1 SGHRS and CDR2 YFSETQ come from the germline V gene. The variable domain in full, with the rest retrieved from reference TRBV5-1 and TRBJ2-7, is KAGVTQTPRYLIKTRGQQVTLSCSPISGHRSVSWYQQTPGQGLQFLFEYFSETQRNKGNFPGRFSGRQFSNSRSEMNVSTLELGDSALYLCASSLAGGRREGGYDGQYFGPGTRLTVT.

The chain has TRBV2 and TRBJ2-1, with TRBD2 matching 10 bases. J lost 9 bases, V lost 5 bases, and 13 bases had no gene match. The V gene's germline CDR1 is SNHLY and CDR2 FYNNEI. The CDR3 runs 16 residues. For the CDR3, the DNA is TGTGCCAGCAGTCAGCCGGGACTAGCGTCTATTGGTGAGCAGTTCTTC. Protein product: CASSQPGLASIGEQFF.